This entry describes one TCR beta chain. Authors' methods: How many nucleated cells were present was estimated from reference gene primer amplification. Clones were sequenced by immunoSEQ multiplex PCR, and TCRdb holds only the in-frame ones, with some missing. The V and J calls and clone size come from that table; D and trimming were worked out from the DNA. The sample yields under 200,000 clones, roughly 70% seen once. This sample is part of a study of blood T cell repertoires in COVID-19. Across the study: Some COVID-19 samples were acute and others convalescent; all came from the United States, Italy and Spain. PBMCs, B-cell-depleted T cells, or T cells provided the cDNA or gDNA that made up the material.

The J segment lost 6 bases and the V segment lost 5 bases, leaving 4 bases of the junction unmatched. CDR1 is LNHDA, CDR2 SQIVND, per germline (reference sequence). This CDR3 has 14 amino acids. The clonotype was recovered from an elderly woman with acute or convalescent COVID-19. The sequenced sample was peripheral blood. The chain is built from TRBV19 and TRBJ1-5; 10 positions agree with TRBD1. CDR3 protein: CASSGTGDGQPQHF. The CDR3 region has the DNA TGTGCCAGTAGTGGGACAGGGGACGGTCAGCCCCAGCATTTT.